The 31 T cell receptor beta chains given below trace back to one sample, sequenced in a study of OX40 agonist ivuxolimab in advanced cancers. Library generation was performed with the immunoSEQ multiplex PCR assay. Entries here come from immuneACCESS through TCRdb and include only in-frame sequences with V and J called. Some clones fail to appear in such tables; in the studies checked, an unresolved V gene covers under half of the shortfall, and the cause of the remainder is unknown. The sample table holds 45,000 to 60,000 clones, of which under 90% were seen once. Roughly 25% of the sample is taken by the ten largest. The source material was CD4+ or CD8+ T cells sorted from blood, sampled in a trial of the OX40 agonist ivuxolimab. The receptors shown here come from an adult with an advanced solid tumor such as melanoma, head and neck, liver or kidney cancer.

This chain uses TRBV28 with TRBJ1-5; 10 bases line up with TRBD1. With 4 bases clipped from V and 1 base from J, the junction kept 10 bases outside the gene matches. Germline CDR1 is MDHEN and CDR2 is SYDVKM. CDR3 length: 18 residues. The CDR3 loop is CASSSMDRGFLSNQPQHF. DNA for the CDR3: TGTGCCAGCAGTTCGATGGACAGGGGGTTTTTAAGCAATCAGCCCCAGCATTTT.

V gene TRBV4-1 combines with J gene TRBJ2-3, with D uncertain. The CDR3 is 13 amino acids. V lost 4 bases to trimming and J lost 5 bases, with 10 bases between them. Germline CDR1 and CDR2: MGHRA and YSYEKL. The CDR3 loop is CASSPAYGDTQYF. The DNA for the CDR3 is TGCGCCAGCAGCCCCGCTTACGGAGATACGCAGTATTTT.

The V and J genes are TRBV29-1 and TRBJ2-1; tentatively, D is TRBD2 (6 bases). The CDR3 sequence is 11 residues long. Trimming pared 5 bases from V and 8 bases from J, leaving 10 bases between. CDR1 SQVTM and CDR2 ANQGSEA come from the germline V gene. The DNA of the CDR3 is TGCAGCGTTAAACTAGCTTATGAGCAGTTCTTC. Translating it yields CSVKLAYEQFF.

The V call is TRBV5-1, the J call TRBJ1-4, with D hard to call. Germline values: CDR1 SGHRS, CDR2 YFSETQ. The CDR3 consists of 15 residues. Between the trimmed V and J ends, which lost 4 bases and 8 bases, there was a span of 18 bases. The CDR3 protein is CASSPSDLGWEKLFF. CDR3 nucleotides: TGCGCCAGCAGCCCCTCGGACCTAGGGTGGGAAAAACTGTTTTTT.

This chain joins TRBV9 and TRBJ1-4, with 7 bases fitting TRBD1. There are 15 residues in the CDR3. The J segment lost 5 bases and the V segment lost 2 bases, leaving 6 bases of the junction unmatched. CDR1 is SGDLS, CDR2 YYNGEE, per germline. CDR3 sequence (DNA): TGTGCCAGCAGCGTTACCGGGACAGAGAATGAAAAACTGTTTTTT. The encoded protein is CASSVTGTENEKLFF.

This clone was seen a few times. The rearrangement links TRBV30 to TRBJ2-2; D is undetermined. The germline V gene has CDR1 GTSNPN and CDR2 SVGIG (reference sequence). Trimming stripped 2 bases from V and 4 bases from J, with 5 bases between. This CDR3 spans 12 amino acids. CDR3 sequence: CAWSLGTGELFF. The CDR3 DNA follows: TGTGCCTGGAGTTTGGGCACCGGGGAGCTGTTTTTT.

Here the CDR3 reads CAWTTGQGNQPQHF. CDR3 nucleotide sequence: TGTGCCTGGACTACGGGACAGGGGAATCAGCCCCAGCATTTT. This chain joins TRBV30 and TRBJ1-5; 10 bases align to TRBD1. The CDR3 is 14 residues long. With 4 bases clipped from V and 4 bases from J, the junction kept 4 bases outside the gene matches. CDR1 and CDR2 from the germline V gene are GTSNPN and SVGIG (reference sequence).

The chain uses TRBV30 and TRBJ2-7; D gene unclear. CDR1 GTSNPN and CDR2 SVGIG come from the germline V gene (reference sequence). The CDR3 contains 12 residues. The germline V and J ends were trimmed by 2 bases and 2 bases, with 7 bases remaining between them. DNA for the CDR3: TGTGCCTGGAGTAGGGCAACCTACGAGCAGTACTTC. It codes for CAWSRATYEQYF.

J is TRBJ1-4 and V is TRBV19; 9 bases are a match to TRBD1. The CDR3 consists of 13 residues. Germline V CDR1 and CDR2: LNHDA, SQIVND (reference sequence). Trimming took 11 bases from V and 6 from J; bases not matched to a gene: 7. The CDR3 sequence: CAVPGQGDEKLFF. DNA of the CDR3: TGTGCCGTCCCGGGACAGGGAGATGAAAAACTGTTTTTT.

The chain employs TRBV4-1 and TRBJ1-4; D is unresolved. There are 14 residues in the CDR3. V was trimmed by 0 bases and J by 4 bases, leaving 6 bases between them. Per germline, CDR1 MGHRA and CDR2 YSYEKL. The chain's CDR3 is CASSQEGSNEKLFF. CDR3 in DNA: TGCGCCAGCAGCCAAGAGGGCAGTAATGAAAAACTGTTTTTT.

This chain connects TRBV9 to TRBJ1-4; possibly TRBD1 for D (5 bases). V was clipped by 4 bases and J by 3 bases, with 13 bases between them. Germline V lookup: CDR1 SGDLS, CDR2 YYNGEE. The CDR3 runs 15 residues. The chain's CDR3 is CASSFGGLSNEKLFF. The CDR3 region has the DNA TGTGCCAGCAGCTTTGGGGGGTTATCTAATGAAAAACTGTTTTTT.

V and J are TRBV27 and TRBJ2-1; D perhaps matches TRBD2 (5 bases). CDR3 size: 15 residues. V lost 2 bases and J lost 11, with 19 bases in between. CDR1 and CDR2 (germline): MNHEY, SMNVEV (reference sequence). The CDR3, as DNA: TGTGCCAGCAGTTTACGGCTTGACCCCGGGAAAAAGCAGTTCTTC. It translates to CASSLRLDPGKKQFF.

The chain uses TRBV9 and TRBJ1-2, with D possibly TRBD1 on 6 matching bases. Looked up from germline, CDR1 is SGDLS and CDR2 is YYNGEE. The germline V and J ends were trimmed by 4 bases and 8 bases, with 18 bases remaining between them. This CDR3 is built from 14 residues. The CDR3 protein is CASSPVGGGRGYTF. DNA of the CDR3: TGTGCCAGCAGCCCAGTCGGCGGGGGCCGGGGCTACACCTTC.

This chain links TRBV4-1 with TRBJ2-7, with TRBD1 identical over 7 bases. This CDR3 has 15 residues. V lost 0 bases to trimming and J lost 2 bases; unmatched junction nucleotides: 4. Germline CDR1 reads MGHRA; CDR2 reads YSYEKL. The CDR3 loop is CASSQETGQTYEQYF. The CDR3 DNA is TGCGCCAGCAGCCAAGAAACGGGACAGACCTACGAGCAGTACTTC.

The chain couples TRBV28 to TRBJ2-5; 12 bases map to TRBD2. This CDR3 region has 15 residues. Trimming cost V 4 bases and J 2 bases; bases outside gene matches: 2. CDR1 is MDHEN and CDR2 is SYDVKM in the germline V gene. The CDR3 nucleotides are TGTGCCAGCAGTTCGACTAGCGGGGGACAAGAGACCCAGTACTTC. It codes for CASSSTSGGQETQYF.

This clone was picked up many times. The V and J genes are TRBV7-2 and TRBJ1-4; tentative D call: TRBD1 (5 bases). V shed 3 bases and J shed 8 bases, with 13 bases lying between them. This CDR3 is built from 14 residues. CDR1 SGHTA and CDR2 FQGNSA come from the germline V gene. In nucleotides, the CDR3 is TGTGCCAGCAGCTTTCGGTCAGGGAACGAAAAACTGTTTTTT. Translation: CASSFRSGNEKLFF.

This rearrangement joins TRBV9 to TRBJ2-7, with TRBD2 matching over 15 bases. CDR3 length equals 17 residues. Per germline, CDR1 SGDLS and CDR2 YYNGEE. J was trimmed by 6 bases and V by 0 bases; bases with no gene match: 7. The CDR3 DNA is TGTGCCAGCAGCGTAGGGGGACTAGCGGGAGGTGACCCCGAGCAGTACTTC. It encodes CASSVGGLAGGDPEQYF.

The chain carries TRBV27 and TRBJ2-1; possible D gene TRBD2, 6 bases. CDR1 is MNHEY, CDR2 SMNVEV, per germline (reference sequence). CDR3 length: 14 residues. Trimming removed 2 bases at V and 4 bases at J, with 9 bases between. CDR3 residues: CASSLGGNYNEQFF. The CDR3 nucleotides read TGTGCCAGCAGTTTAGGCGGGAATTACAATGAGCAGTTCTTC.

V gene TRBV7-6 combines with J gene TRBJ1-1; D not certain. The CDR3 has 14 residues. The V end lost 5 bases, the J end lost 6 bases, and 16 bases lay between the germline ends. Germline V gene sequence: CDR1 SGHVS, CDR2 FNYEAQ. For the CDR3, the DNA is TGTGCCAGCAGCGGTACTGAACACCTTTCTGAAGCTTTCTTT. Protein product: CASSGTEHLSEAFF. Full variable domain (remainder filled in from reference TRBV7-6 and TRBJ1-1): GAGVSQSPRYKVTKRGQDVALRCDPISGHVSLYWYRQALGQGPEFLTYFNYEAQQDKSGLPNDRFSAERPEGSISTLTIQRTEQRDSAMYRCASSGTEHLSEAFFGQGTRLTVV.

The chain joins TRBV25-1 to TRBJ2-5; 7 nucleotides agree with TRBD1. CDR1 MGHDK and CDR2 SYGVNS come from the germline V gene. The CDR3 is 16 amino acids. V shed 0 bases and J 4 bases; nucleotides not matched to a gene: 8. CDR3 residues: CASSEYMTGSGETQYF. DNA of the CDR3: TGTGCCAGCAGTGAATATATGACAGGGTCTGGAGAGACCCAGTACTTC.

This clone has only a few counts. The chain employs TRBV27 and TRBJ2-1; D unclear. The V gene lost 0 bases and the J gene lost 4 bases, with 4 bases spanning the gap. Germline values: CDR1 MNHEY, CDR2 SMNVEV (reference sequence). The CDR3 has 13 residues. The chain's CDR3 is CASSLSLYNEQFF. CDR3 nucleotides: TGTGCCAGCAGTTTATCCTTGTACAATGAGCAGTTCTTC.

The chain is built from TRBV2 and TRBJ2-5, with 8 bases fitting TRBD1. The CDR3 extends over 16 amino acids. CDR1 is SNHLY and CDR2 is FYNNEI in the germline V gene. V gave up 3 bases and J gave up 2 bases; unmatched junction bases: 8. The CDR3 reads CASSERRQGTQETQYF. In DNA, the CDR3 is TGTGCCAGCAGTGAGCGGAGACAGGGGACGCAAGAGACCCAGTACTTC.

In this sample, this clone turned up a few times. The rearrangement joins TRBV4-1 to TRBJ2-4; the D is unclear. This CDR3 spans 9 amino acids. Trimming removed 5 bases at V and 15 bases at J, with 8 bases between. The germline CDR1 and CDR2 sequences are MGHRA and YSYEKL. CDR3 bases: TGCGCCAGCAGCGGGCCAAGGTACTTC. Protein: CASSGPRYF.

Of note for this clone: The sample has other DNA sequences that encode this CDR3 too. V is TRBV27 and J is TRBJ1-5, with D unclear. Germline-derived CDR1 and CDR2 are MNHEY and SMNVEV (reference sequence). V was trimmed by 0 bases and J by 1 base, leaving 4 bases between them. The length of the CDR3 is 14 residues. The CDR3 coding sequence is TGTGCCAGCAGTTTATCGGACAGCAATCAGCCCCAGCATTTT. Translated, it gives CASSLSDSNQPQHF.

This chain joins TRBV4-2 and TRBJ2-7; D unclear. Trimming shortened V by 0 bases and J by 3 bases, and 6 bases separated the two germline ends. Per the germline V gene, CDR1 is LGHNA and CDR2 is YNFKEQ. The CDR3 consists of 13 residues. The DNA of the CDR3 is TGTGCCAGCAGCCAAGATTTCTACTACGAGCAGTACTTC. It specifies CASSQDFYYEQYF.

The rearrangement joins TRBV10-3 to TRBJ2-7; D might be TRBD1 (6 bases). V lost 4 bases to trimming and J lost 3 bases, with 10 bases between them. Germline V gene sequence: CDR1 ENHRY, CDR2 SYGVKD. The length of the CDR3 is 13 residues. The chain's CDR3 is CAISGDTNYEQYF. In DNA form, the CDR3 reads TGTGCCATCAGTGGGGACACAAACTACGAGCAGTACTTC.

The chain combines TRBV15 with TRBJ1-4; D remains unclear. The CDR3 runs to 19 residues. V gave up 4 bases and J gave up 3 bases, with 24 bases separating them. Germline V gene lookup returns CDR1 LNHNV and CDR2 YYDKDF (reference sequence). CDR3 residues: CATSTIEAGWRRANEKLFF. The CDR3 bases are TGTGCCACCAGCACTATAGAGGCCGGGTGGCGGCGGGCTAATGAAAAACTGTTTTTT.

The rearrangement links TRBV7-6 to TRBJ1-1; TRBD1 matches at 7 bases. CDR1 SGHVS and CDR2 FNYEAQ come from the germline V gene. The CDR3 runs to 15 residues. Trimming cost V 1 base and J 4 bases; bases outside gene matches: 6. The CDR3 spells CASSLGQGGTTEAFF. The CDR3 DNA reads as TGTGCCAGCAGCTTAGGACAGGGTGGGACCACTGAAGCTTTCTTT.

This chain joins TRBV19 and TRBJ1-1; TRBD1 aligns across 7 bases. V shed 7 bases, J shed 0 bases, and the junction held 5 bases outside the gene matches. The CDR3 extends over 14 amino acids. CDR1 and CDR2 from the germline V gene are LNHDA and SQIVND (reference sequence). CDR3 in DNA: TGTGCCAGTAAAAACAGGGGACTGAACACTGAAGCTTTCTTT. It translates to CASKNRGLNTEAFF.

The V and J genes are TRBV4-3 and TRBJ1-6, with D unresolved. From germline, CDR1 is LGHNA and CDR2 YSLEER. CDR3 size: 16 residues. Deletions cut 1 base from V and 6 bases from J, with 13 bases between. This CDR3 is CASSQAEDLANSPLHF. DNA of the CDR3: TGCGCCAGCAGCCAAGCAGAGGACTTAGCTAATTCACCCCTCCACTTT.

DNA for the CDR3: TGTGCCAGCAGCCCTCTGGGGGACAGGTCATACAATGAGCAGTTCTTC. Translated: CASSPLGDRSYNEQFF. This sequence joins TRBV7-9 and TRBJ2-1; the match to TRBD1 covers 8 bases. J was trimmed by 4 bases and V by 5 bases; bases with no gene match: 10. Germline CDR1 is SEHNR and CDR2 is FQNEAQ (reference sequence). CDR3 length equals 16 residues.